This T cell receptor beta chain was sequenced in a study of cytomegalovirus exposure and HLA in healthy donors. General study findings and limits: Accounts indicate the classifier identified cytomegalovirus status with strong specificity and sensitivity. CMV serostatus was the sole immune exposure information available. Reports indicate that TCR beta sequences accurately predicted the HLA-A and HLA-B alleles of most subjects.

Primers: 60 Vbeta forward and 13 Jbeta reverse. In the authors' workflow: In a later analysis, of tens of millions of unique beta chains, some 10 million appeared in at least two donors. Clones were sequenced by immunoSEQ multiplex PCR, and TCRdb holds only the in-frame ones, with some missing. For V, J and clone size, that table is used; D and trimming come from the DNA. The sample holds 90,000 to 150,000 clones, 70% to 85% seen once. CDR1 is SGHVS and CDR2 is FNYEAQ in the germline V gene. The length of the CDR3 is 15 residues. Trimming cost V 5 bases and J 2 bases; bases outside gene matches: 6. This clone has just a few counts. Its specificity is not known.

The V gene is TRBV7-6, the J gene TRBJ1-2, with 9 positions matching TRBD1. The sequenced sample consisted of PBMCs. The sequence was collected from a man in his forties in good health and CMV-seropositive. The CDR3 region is CASSETGTGNYGYTF. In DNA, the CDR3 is TGTGCCAGCAGCGAGACCGGGACAGGGAACTATGGCTACACCTTC.